The 25 T cell receptor beta chains reported below all come from one sample, sequenced in a study of T cells in Graves' hyperthyroidism and ophthalmopathy. TCR beta CDR3 sequences were amplified from RNA transcripts. First-round RT-PCR targeting the TCR CDR3 was performed with the HTBI primer set. TCRdb reprocessed the multiplex PCR reads via MiXCR and lists one record per CDR3 protein. The sample includes fewer than 550,000 distinct CDR3 sequences, less than 20% of them seen just once. Sequences were obtained from blood. All receptors derive from a woman between 18 and 29 years old with Graves' hyperthyroidism.

The rearrangement links TRBV4-1 to TRBJ2-3, with 7 bases fitting TRBD2. Trimming took 0 bases from V and 0 from J; bases not matched to a gene: 6. The germline V gene encodes CDR1 MGHRA and CDR2 YSYEKL. The CDR3 runs to 17 residues. The CDR3 DNA follows: TGCGCCAGCAGCCAAGATGGCGGGGGTTCTAGCACAGATACGCAGTATTTT. Protein: CASSQDGGGSSTDTQYF.

This clonotype showed up many times. V and J are TRBV27 and TRBJ2-3; D unclear. CDR1 and CDR2 (germline): MNHEY, SMNVEV (reference sequence). The CDR3 totals 15 residues. Between the trimmed V and J ends, which lost 2 bases and 2 bases, there was a span of 11 bases. The chain's CDR3 is CASSLGPLLTDTQYF. The CDR3, as DNA: TGTGCCAGCAGTTTAGGTCCCCTCCTCACAGATACGCAGTATTTT.

This clonotype was seen a handful of times. V usage is TRBV20-1 and J usage is TRBJ1-5; 8 bases are shared with TRBD1. Germline CDR1 DFQATT, CDR2 SNEGSKA (reference sequence). Germline trimming cut 7 bases from V and 7 bases from J; bases unmatched to any gene: 12. CDR3 length: 14 residues. This CDR3 is CSVKGQEVAQPQHF. CDR3 nucleotides: TGCAGTGTCAAGGGACAGGAGGTGGCACAGCCCCAGCATTTT.

The V call is TRBV6-2 or TRBV6-3, the J call TRBJ2-3; 10 bases align to TRBD1. The V segment lost 2 bases and the J segment 4 bases; nucleotides outside the gene matches: 9. This CDR3 region has 17 residues. Germline V gives CDR1 MNHEY, CDR2 SVGEGT. The CDR3, as DNA: TGTGCCAGCAGTTACGGGACAGGGGCCGGTCGCGCAGATACGCAGTATTTT. Protein: CASSYGTGAGRADTQYF.

This chain connects TRBV6-6 to TRBJ2-7, with 9 bases identical to TRBD2. V dropped 0 bases and J dropped 5; count of bases not matched to a gene: 5. There are 15 residues in the CDR3. In germline, CDR1 is MNHNY, CDR2 SVGAGI (reference sequence). Written as DNA, the CDR3 is TGTGCCAGCAGTTACTCTAGCGGGAGTAGACACGAGCAGTACTTC. Protein: CASSYSSGSRHEQYF.

This clonotype was seen a few times. J is TRBJ1-2 and V is TRBV7-9; TRBD1 matches 7 bases. The J segment lost 3 bases and the V segment lost 5 bases, leaving 6 bases of the junction unmatched. There are 14 residues in the CDR3. Germline V gives CDR1 SEHNR, CDR2 FQNEAQ (reference sequence). The chain's CDR3 is CASSPTGLYYGYTF. The CDR3 nucleotides are TGTGCCAGCAGCCCGACAGGGCTATACTATGGCTACACCTTC.

This clonotype has at least ten counts. This chain connects TRBV6-5 to TRBJ1-2; tentative D call: TRBD1 (5 bases). With 2 bases removed from V and 4 bases from J, the gap between germline ends came to 17 bases. Germline V gene data show CDR1 as MNHEY and CDR2 as SVGAGI. There are 16 residues in the CDR3. The CDR3 loop is CASSYSVAGNSYGYTF. The CDR3 DNA reads TGTGCCAGCAGTTACAGCGTGGCAGGGAATAGCTATGGCTACACCTTC.

This clonotype was seen many times. The genes are TRBV5-1 and TRBJ2-3; 7 bases align to TRBD1. This CDR3 has 15 residues. Germline CDR1 is SGHRS and CDR2 is YFSETQ. V lost 3 bases and J lost 5; bases outside the gene matches: 9. The CDR3 reads CASSWPTGAVDTQYF. CDR3 bases: TGCGCCAGCAGCTGGCCAACAGGGGCCGTAGATACGCAGTATTTT.

This clonotype was counted many times. The chain links TRBV7-9 to TRBJ2-1; 9 nucleotides match TRBD2. Looked up from germline, CDR1 is SEHNR and CDR2 is FQNEAQ (reference sequence). J lost 7 bases, V lost 5 bases, and 6 bases had no gene match. The CDR3 runs 14 residues. The CDR3 DNA is TGTGCCAGCAGCAAAGGGACTAGCTGGAATGAGCAGTTCTTC. Encoded protein: CASSKGTSWNEQFF.

This clonotype occurred many times. This chain connects TRBV18 to TRBJ2-7, with D unclear. The CDR3 covers 14 residues. Germline-derived CDR1 and CDR2 are KGHSH and LQKENI. Between the trimmed V and J ends, which lost 3 bases and 3 bases, there was a span of 12 bases. CDR3: CASSPFRVGYEQYF. The CDR3 DNA sequence: TGTGCCAGCTCACCTTTTCGCGTAGGCTACGAGCAGTACTTC.

The chain couples TRBV20-1 to TRBJ2-7; TRBD2 matches 10 bases. The J segment lost 4 bases and the V segment lost 4 bases, leaving 10 bases of the junction unmatched. CDR3 length: 15 amino acids. The germline V gene has CDR1 DFQATT and CDR2 SNEGSKA (reference sequence). CDR3 coding DNA: TGCAGTGCTACAGCTAGTAGACTAGCGGGTTACGAGCAGTACTTC. It is translated as CSATASRLAGYEQYF.

This clonotype occurred many times. The V and J genes are TRBV11-2 and TRBJ2-7; 8 bases align to TRBD1. Germline V gene sequence: CDR1 SGHAT, CDR2 FQNNGV. The CDR3 sequence is 15 residues long. V lost 3 bases, J lost 5 bases, and 9 bases stayed unmatched. In nucleotides, the CDR3 is TGTGCCAGCAGCTTTGGACAGGGTGTTATTGACGAGCAGTACTTC. Its protein product is CASSFGQGVIDEQYF.

This clonotype appeared many times. This rearrangement joins TRBV28 to TRBJ1-4; D possibly corresponds to TRBD1 (5 bases). V lost 4 bases to trimming and J lost 7 bases, with 19 bases between them. Germline assignment: CDR1 MDHEN and CDR2 SYDVKM. There are 16 residues in the CDR3. The CDR3 sequence is CASSSPLVGRVEKLFF. In DNA, the CDR3 is TGTGCCAGCAGTTCACCTCTTGTGGGGCGGGTTGAAAAACTGTTTTTT.

The V gene is TRBV18, the J gene TRBJ2-2; TRBD1 agrees at 7 bases. The CDR3 is 16 residues long. The V segment lost 2 bases and the J segment 6 bases; nucleotides outside the gene matches: 9. The germline V gene has CDR1 KGHSH and CDR2 LQKENI. CDR3 DNA: TGTGCCAGCTCACCAAGTCAAGATCAGGGGGCCGGGGAGCTGTTTTTT. Its translation: CASSPSQDQGAGELFF.

This clonotype was picked up a small number of times. The chain is built from TRBV7-9 and TRBJ1-1; maybe TRBD1 (6 bases). Germline-derived CDR1 and CDR2 are SEHNR and FQNEAQ (reference sequence). The CDR3 is 16 residues long. V lost 4 bases to trimming and J lost 0 bases, with 15 bases between them. CDR3 coding DNA: TGTGCCAGCAGCTCGACGGGGGGCCTCATGAACACTGAAGCTTTCTTT. Residues: CASSSTGGLMNTEAFF.

The chain joins TRBV3-1 to TRBJ1-4, with D possibly matching TRBD1 (5 bases). Germline CDR1 and CDR2: LGHDT and YNNKEL (reference sequence). V was clipped by 1 base and J by 7 bases, with 7 bases between them. This CDR3 has 13 amino acids. CDR3 residues: CASSQGGFEKLFF. Written as DNA, the CDR3 is TGTGCCAGCAGCCAAGGGGGGTTTGAAAAACTGTTTTTT.

The chain uses TRBV18 and TRBJ2-2; D is unresolved. Per germline, CDR1 KGHSH and CDR2 LQKENI. This CDR3 comprises 16 residues. Trimming took off 3 bases at V and 1 base at J, with 12 bases between the two ends. This CDR3 reads CASSPPGVRNTGELFF. The CDR3 bases are TGTGCCAGCTCACCCCCTGGGGTACGGAACACCGGGGAGCTGTTTTTT.

There are a few counts of this clonotype. The rearrangement links TRBV7-9 to TRBJ2-5, with D possibly being TRBD1 (6 bases). Germline CDR1 SEHNR, CDR2 FQNEAQ (reference sequence). Trimming pared 6 bases from V and 3 bases from J, leaving 26 bases between. CDR3 size: 18 residues. CDR3 sequence: CASSPSYPFGTNEETQYF. Written as DNA, the CDR3 is TGTGCCAGCAGTCCCTCCTACCCGTTCGGGACAAACGAAGAGACCCAGTACTTC. The full variable domain, rest sourced from reference TRBV7-9 and TRBJ2-5, is DTGVSQNPRHKITKRGQNVTFRCDPISEHNRLYWYRQTLGQGPEFLTYFQNEAQLEKSRLLSDRFSAERPKGSFSTLEIQRTEQGDSAMYLCASSPSYPFGTNEETQYFGPGTRLLVL.

The chain carries TRBV10-1 and TRBJ2-1; 9 bases map to TRBD1. Trimming at V came to 2 bases and at J to 7 bases, leaving 6 bases not matched to a gene. CDR1 and CDR2 from the germline V gene are WNHNN and SYGVQD (reference sequence). There are 15 residues in the CDR3. The CDR3 reads CASSEETGGWNEQFF. Here the CDR3 DNA reads TGCGCCAGCAGTGAGGAGACAGGGGGATGGAATGAGCAGTTCTTC.

This clonotype was detected many times. The gene calls are TRBV29-1 and TRBJ1-1; TRBD1 agrees at 8 bases. The CDR3 length is 14 residues. CDR1 is SQVTM, CDR2 ANQGSEA, per germline. Unmatched junction bases numbered 6, after V lost 4 bases and J lost 2 bases. The CDR3 spells CSVAGRGLNTEAFF. In DNA, the CDR3 is TGCAGCGTTGCGGGCAGGGGGCTAAACACTGAAGCTTTCTTT.

For this clonotype: It may be a read error: a sequence one base away is much more abundant. The chain uses TRBV3-1 and TRBJ1-2; TRBD1 is a possible D gene (6 bases). CDR1 is LGHDT, CDR2 YNNKEL, per germline (reference sequence). Trimming pared 1 base from V and 8 bases from J, leaving 17 bases between. The CDR3 spans 15 residues. CDR3 sequence reads: CASSQVSLGARGYTF. CDR3 sequence (DNA): TGTGCCAGCAGCCAAGTATCTCTGGGGGCGCGAGGCTACACCTTC.

This clonotype was seen a handful of times. Here the CDR3 DNA reads TGTGCCAGCAGTGGAGGGGGGGGGGGCGAGACCTACAATGAGCAGTTCTTC. Translating it yields CASSGGGGGETYNEQFF. This sequence joins TRBV2 and TRBJ2-1, with D perhaps TRBD2 (7 bases). V lost 4 bases, J lost 2 bases, and 18 bases lay in between. CDR3 size: 17 residues. From germline, CDR1 is SNHLY and CDR2 FYNNEI.

This clonotype was seen a single time. The genes are TRBV24-1 and TRBJ2-3; 8 bases are shared with TRBD2. Germline CDR1 reads KGHDR; CDR2 reads SFDVKD. The V segment lost 3 bases and the J segment 2 bases; nucleotides outside the gene matches: 6. CDR3 length: 16 amino acids. CDR3 amino acids: CATSDAGTRNTDTQYF. The CDR3 nucleotides are TGTGCCACCAGTGATGCCGGGACTAGGAACACAGATACGCAGTATTTT.

This clonotype was found a few times. The V gene is TRBV4-3, the J gene TRBJ2-1; possibly TRBD2 for D (6 bases). The CDR3 covers 13 residues. Germline V CDR1 and CDR2: LGHNA, YSLEER. Trimming shortened V by 1 base and J by 7 bases, and 8 bases separated the two germline ends. This chain's CDR3 is CASSQVAGNEQFF. DNA for the CDR3: TGCGCCAGCAGCCAAGTGGCGGGGAATGAGCAGTTCTTC.

The J gene is TRBJ1-6, the V gene TRBV20-1; unclear D gene. From germline, CDR1 is DFQATT and CDR2 SNEGSKA (reference sequence). CDR3 size: 12 residues. Trimming shortened V by 1 base and J by 10 bases, and 8 bases separated the two germline ends. CDR3: CSARGLGSPLHF. The CDR3 DNA reads as TGCAGTGCTAGAGGCCTAGGGTCACCCCTCCACTTT.